This TCR beta chain is drawn from a study of blood T cell repertoires in COVID-19. Turning to the study itself: Collection of acute and convalescent COVID-19 samples took place in the United States, Italy and Spain. T cells, B-cell-depleted T cells, or PBMCs provided the cDNA or gDNA that served as material.

Original processing methods: Researchers report that nucleated cell counts were estimated from reference gene primer amplification. The repertoire was sequenced with immunoSEQ multiplex PCR; TCRdb's copy has only in-frame clones and lacks some. The D gene and trimming were derived from the DNA, and the V and J assignments and clone size from that table. Found here are roughly 130,000 clones, 90% of them singletons; the top ten hold 3.7%. V shed 2 bases, J shed 3 bases, and the junction held 7 bases outside the gene matches. The CDR3 consists of 16 residues. Germline CDR1 reads SGHRS; CDR2 reads YFSETQ.

Sequencing input: peripheral blood. This sequence joins TRBV5-1 and TRBJ1-4; 7 bases align to TRBD1. The receptor was derived from a man aged 50-60 years with active COVID-19. This CDR3 reads CASSFTTGVPNEKLFF. The CDR3, as DNA: TGCGCCAGCAGCTTCACCACAGGGGTGCCTAATGAAAAACTGTTTTTT. The full variable domain, in which reference TRBV5-1 and TRBJ1-4 provide the parts outside the CDR3, is KAGVTQTPRYLIKTRGQQVTLSCSPISGHRSVSWYQQTPGQGLQFLFEYFSETQRNKGNFPGRFSGRQFSNSRSEMNVSTLELGDSALYLCASSFTTGVPNEKLFFGSGTQLSVL.